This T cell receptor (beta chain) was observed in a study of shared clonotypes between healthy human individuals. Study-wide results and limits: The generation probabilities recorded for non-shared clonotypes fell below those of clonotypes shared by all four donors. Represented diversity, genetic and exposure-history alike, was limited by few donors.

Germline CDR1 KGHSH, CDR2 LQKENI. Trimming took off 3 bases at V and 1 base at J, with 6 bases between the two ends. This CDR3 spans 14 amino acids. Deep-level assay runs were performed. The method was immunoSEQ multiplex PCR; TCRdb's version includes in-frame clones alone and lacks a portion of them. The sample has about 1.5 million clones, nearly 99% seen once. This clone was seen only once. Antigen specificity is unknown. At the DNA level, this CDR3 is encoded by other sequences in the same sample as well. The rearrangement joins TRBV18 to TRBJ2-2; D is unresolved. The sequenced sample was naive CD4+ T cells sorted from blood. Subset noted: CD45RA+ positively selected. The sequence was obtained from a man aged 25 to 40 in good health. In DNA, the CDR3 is TGTGCCAGCTCACCTTCGGGGAACACCGGGGAGCTGTTTTTT. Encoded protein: CASSPSGNTGELFF. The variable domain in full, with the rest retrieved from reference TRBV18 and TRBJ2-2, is NAGVMQNPRHLVRRRGQEARLRCSPMKGHSHVYWYRQLPEEGLKFMVYLQKENIIDESGMPKERFSAEFPKEGPSILRIQQVVRGDSAAYFCASSPSGNTGELFFGEGSRLTVL.